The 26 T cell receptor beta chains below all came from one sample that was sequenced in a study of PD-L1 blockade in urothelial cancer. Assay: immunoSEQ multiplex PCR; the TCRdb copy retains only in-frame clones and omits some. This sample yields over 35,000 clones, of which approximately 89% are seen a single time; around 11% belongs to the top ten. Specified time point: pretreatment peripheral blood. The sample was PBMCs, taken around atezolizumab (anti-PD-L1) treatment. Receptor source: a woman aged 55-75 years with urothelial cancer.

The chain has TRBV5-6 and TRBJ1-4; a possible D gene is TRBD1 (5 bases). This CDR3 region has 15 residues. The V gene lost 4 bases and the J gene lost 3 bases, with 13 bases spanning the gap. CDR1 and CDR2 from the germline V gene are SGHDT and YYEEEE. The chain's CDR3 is CASSLFQGPNEKLFF. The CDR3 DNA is TGTGCCAGCAGCCTATTCCAGGGTCCTAATGAAAAACTGTTTTTT.

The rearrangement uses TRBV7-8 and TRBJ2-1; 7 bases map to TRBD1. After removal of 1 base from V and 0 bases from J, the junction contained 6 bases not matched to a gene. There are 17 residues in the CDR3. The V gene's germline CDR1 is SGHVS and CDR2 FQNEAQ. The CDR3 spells CASSLEGAPSSYNEQFF. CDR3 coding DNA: TGTGCCAGCAGCTTAGAGGGGGCGCCGAGCTCCTACAATGAGCAGTTCTTC.

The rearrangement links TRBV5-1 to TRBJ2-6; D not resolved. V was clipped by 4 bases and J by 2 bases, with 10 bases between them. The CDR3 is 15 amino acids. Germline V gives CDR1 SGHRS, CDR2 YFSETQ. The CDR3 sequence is CASSGPEAGANVLTF. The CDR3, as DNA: TGCGCCAGCAGCGGCCCTGAGGCTGGGGCCAACGTCCTGACTTTC.

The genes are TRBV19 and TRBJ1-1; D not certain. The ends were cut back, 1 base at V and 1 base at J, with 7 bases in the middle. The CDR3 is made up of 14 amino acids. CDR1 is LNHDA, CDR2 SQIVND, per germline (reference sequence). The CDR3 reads CASSIGGSNTEAFF. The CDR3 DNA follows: TGTGCCAGTAGTATAGGAGGCTCGAACACTGAAGCTTTCTTT.

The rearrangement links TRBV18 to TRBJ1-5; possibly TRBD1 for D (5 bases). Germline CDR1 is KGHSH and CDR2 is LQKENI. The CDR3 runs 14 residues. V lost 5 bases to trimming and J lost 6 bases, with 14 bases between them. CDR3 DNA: TGTGCCAGCTCAGGCCAGGGAAAAGGTCAGCCCCAGCATTTT. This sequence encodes CASSGQGKGQPQHF.

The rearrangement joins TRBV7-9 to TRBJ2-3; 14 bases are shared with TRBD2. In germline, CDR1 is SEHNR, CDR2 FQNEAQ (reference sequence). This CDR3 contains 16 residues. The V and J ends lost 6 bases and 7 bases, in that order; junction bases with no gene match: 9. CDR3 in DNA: TGTGCCAGCAGTCGCTGGACTAGCGGGAGGAGAAATACGCAGTATTTT. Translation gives CASSRWTSGRRNTQYF.

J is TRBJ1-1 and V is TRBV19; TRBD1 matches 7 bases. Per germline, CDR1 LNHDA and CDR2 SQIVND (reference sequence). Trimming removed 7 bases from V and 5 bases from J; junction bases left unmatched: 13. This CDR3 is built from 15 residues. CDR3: CASTDPKGAGTEAFF. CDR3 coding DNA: TGTGCCAGTACCGATCCTAAGGGGGCAGGAACTGAAGCTTTCTTT.

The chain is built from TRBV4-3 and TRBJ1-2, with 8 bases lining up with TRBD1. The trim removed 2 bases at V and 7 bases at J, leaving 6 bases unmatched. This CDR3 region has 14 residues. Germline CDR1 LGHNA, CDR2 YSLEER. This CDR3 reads CASSQQGTGAGYTF. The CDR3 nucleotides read TGCGCCAGCAGCCAACAAGGGACAGGAGCTGGCTACACCTTC.

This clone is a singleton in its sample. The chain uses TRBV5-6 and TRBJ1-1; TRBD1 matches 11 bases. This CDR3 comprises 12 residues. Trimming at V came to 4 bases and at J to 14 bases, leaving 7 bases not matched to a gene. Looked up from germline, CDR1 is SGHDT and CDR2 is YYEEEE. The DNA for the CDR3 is TGTGCCAGCAGCCTTACCGGGACAGGGGGGTTCTTT. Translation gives CASSLTGTGGFF.

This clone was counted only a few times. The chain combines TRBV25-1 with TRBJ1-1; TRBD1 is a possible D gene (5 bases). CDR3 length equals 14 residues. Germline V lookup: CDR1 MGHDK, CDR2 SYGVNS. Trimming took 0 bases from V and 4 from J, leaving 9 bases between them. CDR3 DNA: TGTGCCAGCAGTGAATACTTGGGGGGCACTGAAGCTTTCTTT. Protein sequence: CASSEYLGGTEAFF.

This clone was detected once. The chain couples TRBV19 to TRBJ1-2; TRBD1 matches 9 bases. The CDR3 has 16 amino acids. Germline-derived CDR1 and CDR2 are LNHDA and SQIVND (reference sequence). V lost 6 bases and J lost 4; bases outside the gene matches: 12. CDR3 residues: CASSPKGQGRFYGYTF. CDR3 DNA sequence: TGTGCCAGTAGCCCTAAGGGACAGGGAAGATTCTATGGCTACACCTTC.

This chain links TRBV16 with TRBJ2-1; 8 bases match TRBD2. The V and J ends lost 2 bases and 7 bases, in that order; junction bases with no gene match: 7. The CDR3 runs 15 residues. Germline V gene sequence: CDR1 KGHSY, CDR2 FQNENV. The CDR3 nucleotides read TGTGCCAGCAGCCAACTTAGCGGGGAGTATAATGAGCAGTTCTTC. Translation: CASSQLSGEYNEQFF.

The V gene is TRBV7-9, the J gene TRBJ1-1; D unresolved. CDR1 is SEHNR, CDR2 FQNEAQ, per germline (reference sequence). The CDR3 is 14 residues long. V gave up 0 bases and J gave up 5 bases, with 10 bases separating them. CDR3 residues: CASSLAPPGTEAFF. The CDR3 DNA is TGTGCCAGCAGCTTAGCCCCCCCGGGGACTGAAGCTTTCTTT.

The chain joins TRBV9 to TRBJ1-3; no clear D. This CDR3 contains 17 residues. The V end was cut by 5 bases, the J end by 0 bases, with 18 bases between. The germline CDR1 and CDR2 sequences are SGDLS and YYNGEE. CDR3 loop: CASSGGAPTLSGNTIYF. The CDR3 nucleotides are TGTGCCAGCAGTGGAGGCGCCCCGACACTCTCTGGAAACACCATATATTTT.

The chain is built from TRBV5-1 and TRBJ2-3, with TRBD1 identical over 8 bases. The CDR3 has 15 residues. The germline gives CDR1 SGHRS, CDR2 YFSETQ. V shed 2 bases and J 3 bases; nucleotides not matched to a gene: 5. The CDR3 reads CASSFRDRTTDTQYF. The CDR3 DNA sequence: TGCGCCAGCAGCTTCCGGGACAGGACTACAGATACGCAGTATTTT.

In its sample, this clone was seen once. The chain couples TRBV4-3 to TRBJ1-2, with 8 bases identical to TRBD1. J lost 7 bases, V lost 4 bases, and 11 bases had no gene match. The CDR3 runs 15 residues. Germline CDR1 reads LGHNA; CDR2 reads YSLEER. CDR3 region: CASSLWRQGIGGYTF. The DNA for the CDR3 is TGCGCCAGCAGCCTTTGGAGACAGGGGATAGGTGGCTACACCTTC.

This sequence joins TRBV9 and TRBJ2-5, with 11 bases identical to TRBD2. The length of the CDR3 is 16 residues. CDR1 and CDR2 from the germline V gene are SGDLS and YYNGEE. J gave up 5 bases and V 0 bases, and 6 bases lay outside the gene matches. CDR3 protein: CASSVVGLAGGETQYF. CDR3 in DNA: TGTGCCAGCAGCGTAGTTGGTCTAGCGGGAGGCGAGACCCAGTACTTC. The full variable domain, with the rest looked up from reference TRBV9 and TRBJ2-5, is DSGVTQTPKHLITATGQRVTLRCSPRSGDLSVYWYQQSLDQGLQFLIQYYNGEERAKGNILERFSAQQFPDLHSELNLSSLELGDSALYFCASSVVGLAGGETQYFGPGTRLLVL.

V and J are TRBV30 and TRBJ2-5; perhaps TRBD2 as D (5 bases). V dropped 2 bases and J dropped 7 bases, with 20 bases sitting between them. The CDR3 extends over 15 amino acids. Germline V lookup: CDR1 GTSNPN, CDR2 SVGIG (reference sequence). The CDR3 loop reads CAWSLNPGLEGTQYF. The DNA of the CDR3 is TGTGCCTGGAGTTTAAATCCTGGACTCGAGGGGACCCAGTACTTC.

The CDR3 loop is CASSQTGLNQPQHF. CDR3 DNA sequence: TGTGCCAGCAGCCAGACAGGGTTGAATCAGCCCCAGCATTTT. The V call is TRBV6-5, the J call TRBJ1-5, with TRBD1 matching 7 bases. V trimming: 6 bases; J trimming: 4 bases; junction bases outside the gene matches: 6. In germline, CDR1 is MNHEY, CDR2 SVGAGI. The CDR3 extends over 14 amino acids.

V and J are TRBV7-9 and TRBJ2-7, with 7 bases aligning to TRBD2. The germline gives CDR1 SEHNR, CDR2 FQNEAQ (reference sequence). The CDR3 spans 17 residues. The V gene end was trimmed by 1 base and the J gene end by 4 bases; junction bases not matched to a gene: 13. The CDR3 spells CASSLGNSGRSGYEQYF. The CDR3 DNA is TGTGCCAGCAGCTTAGGGAATAGCGGGCGTTCCGGTTACGAGCAGTACTTC.

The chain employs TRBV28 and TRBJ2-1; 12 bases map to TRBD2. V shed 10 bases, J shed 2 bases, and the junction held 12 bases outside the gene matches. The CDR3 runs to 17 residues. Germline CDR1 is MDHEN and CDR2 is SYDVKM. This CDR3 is CATYGTSGSRTYNEQFF. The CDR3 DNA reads TGTGCCACCTACGGGACTAGCGGGTCCCGAACCTACAATGAGCAGTTCTTC.

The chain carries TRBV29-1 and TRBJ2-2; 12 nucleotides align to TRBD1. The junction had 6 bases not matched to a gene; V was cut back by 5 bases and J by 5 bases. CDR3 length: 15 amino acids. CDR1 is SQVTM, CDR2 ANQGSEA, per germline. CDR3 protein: CSVTGQGAGTGELFF. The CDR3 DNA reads TGCAGCGTTACGGGACAGGGGGCAGGGACCGGGGAGCTGTTTTTT.

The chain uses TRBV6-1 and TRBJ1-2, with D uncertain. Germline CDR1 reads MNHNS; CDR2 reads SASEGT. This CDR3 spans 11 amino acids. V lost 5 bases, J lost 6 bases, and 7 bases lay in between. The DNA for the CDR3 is TGTGCCAGCAGTTCCTCTGATGGCTACACCTTC. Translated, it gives CASSSSDGYTF.

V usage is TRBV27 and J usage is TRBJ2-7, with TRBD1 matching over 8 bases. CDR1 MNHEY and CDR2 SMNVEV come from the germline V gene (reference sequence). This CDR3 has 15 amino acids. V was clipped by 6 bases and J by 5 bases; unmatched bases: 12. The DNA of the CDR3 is TGTGCCAGCAGCCCAATGGGACAGGCCCATCACGAGCAGTACTTC. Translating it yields CASSPMGQAHHEQYF.

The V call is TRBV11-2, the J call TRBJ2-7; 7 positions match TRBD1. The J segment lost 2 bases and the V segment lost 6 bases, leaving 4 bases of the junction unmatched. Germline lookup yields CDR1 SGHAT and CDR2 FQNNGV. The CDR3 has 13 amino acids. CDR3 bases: TGTGCCAGCAGTTTACAGGGGCCCTACGAGCAGTACTTC. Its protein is CASSLQGPYEQYF.

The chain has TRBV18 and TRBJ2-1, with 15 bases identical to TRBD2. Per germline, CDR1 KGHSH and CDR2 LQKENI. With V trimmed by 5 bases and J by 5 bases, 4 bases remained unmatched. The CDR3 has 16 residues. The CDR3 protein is CASSTRTSGRDNEQFF. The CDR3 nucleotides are TGTGCCAGCTCAACTCGGACTAGCGGGAGGGACAATGAGCAGTTCTTC.